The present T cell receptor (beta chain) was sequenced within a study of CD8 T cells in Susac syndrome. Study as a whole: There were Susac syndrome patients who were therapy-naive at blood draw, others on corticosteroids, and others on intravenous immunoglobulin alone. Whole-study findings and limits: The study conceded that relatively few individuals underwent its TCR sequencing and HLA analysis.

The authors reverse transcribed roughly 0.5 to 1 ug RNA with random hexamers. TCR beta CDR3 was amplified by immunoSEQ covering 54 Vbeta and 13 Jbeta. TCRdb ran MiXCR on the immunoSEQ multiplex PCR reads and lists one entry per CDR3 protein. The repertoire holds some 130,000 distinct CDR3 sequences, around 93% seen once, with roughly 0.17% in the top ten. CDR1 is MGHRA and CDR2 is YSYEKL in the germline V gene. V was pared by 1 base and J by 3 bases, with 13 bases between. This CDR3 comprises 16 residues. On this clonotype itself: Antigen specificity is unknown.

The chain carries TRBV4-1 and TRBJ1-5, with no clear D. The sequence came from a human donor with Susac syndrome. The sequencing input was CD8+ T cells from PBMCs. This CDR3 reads CASSQVDGRVNQPQHF. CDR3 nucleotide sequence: TGCGCCAGCAGCCAAGTTGACGGGAGGGTCAATCAGCCCCAGCATTTT.